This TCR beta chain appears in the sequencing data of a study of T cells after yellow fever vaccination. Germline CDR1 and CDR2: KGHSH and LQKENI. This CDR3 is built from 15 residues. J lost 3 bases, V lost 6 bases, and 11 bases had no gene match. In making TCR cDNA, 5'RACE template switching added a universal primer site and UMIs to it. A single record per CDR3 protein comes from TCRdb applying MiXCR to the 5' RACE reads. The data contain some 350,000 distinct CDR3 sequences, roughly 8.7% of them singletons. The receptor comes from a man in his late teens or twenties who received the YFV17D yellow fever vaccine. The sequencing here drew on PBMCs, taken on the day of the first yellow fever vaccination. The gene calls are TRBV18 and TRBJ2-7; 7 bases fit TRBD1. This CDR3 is CASSSGTEVSYEQYF. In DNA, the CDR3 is TGTGCCAGCTCTTCCGGGACAGAGGTGAGCTACGAGCAGTACTTC.